This TCR beta chain was recovered during a study of human T cells and chemical hapten exposure. The wider study: Among samples, TCR yields varied mainly because of small differences in pooled library volume.

This sample's time point: patch test 1, 2 weeks after DPC sensitization. Treatment: therapeutic diphenylcyclopropenone sensitization with weekly scalp DPC. Patches went on only after blood had been drawn each time. The study drew its donors from alopecia patients who were 18 to 70 years old and suitable for DPC. Sequencing started from total RNA isolated from unfractionated whole blood. MiXCR was run by TCRdb on the RACE reads, yielding one entry per CDR3 protein. Altogether about 60,000 distinct CDR3 sequences are present, 9.3% being singletons, with the ten largest covering about 14%. The trim removed 7 bases at V and 7 bases at J, leaving 10 bases unmatched. The CDR3 is made up of 14 amino acids. The V gene's germline CDR1 is LNHDA and CDR2 SQIVND (reference sequence).

The chain couples TRBV19 to TRBJ1-5, with 7 nucleotides matching TRBD1. The receptor was isolated from a middle-aged woman with alopecia areata. Some clones in this sample may be carry-over from other donors' samples. Sequencing was performed on whole blood, taken in connection with sensitization to the hapten diphenylcyclopropenone (DPC). The CDR3 protein is CASTSRTGWQPQHF. DNA for the CDR3: TGTGCCAGTACCTCCCGGACAGGCTGGCAGCCCCAGCATTTT.